This passage covers 4 T cell receptor beta chains from one sample sequenced in a study of T cells after yellow fever vaccination. Each CDR3 protein is one row after TCRdb ran MiXCR on the 5' RACE reads. The data show about 300,000 distinct CDR3 sequences, approximately 8% seen once. The sample was CD4+ T cells sorted from PBMCs, taken 5 days after the yellow fever booster vaccination. These receptors all stem from a man between 18 and 35 years old who received the YFV17D yellow fever vaccine.

V is TRBV10-3 and J is TRBJ2-3; no clear D. The CDR3 length is 16 residues. The V gene's germline CDR1 is ENHRY and CDR2 SYGVKD. Trimming took 0 bases from V and 4 from J, leaving 14 bases between them. CDR3 sequence: CAISESGPGSPDTQYF. CDR3 coding DNA: TGTGCCATCAGTGAGTCGGGTCCCGGGTCCCCAGATACGCAGTATTTT.

This chain links TRBV6-1 with TRBJ1-1, with D possibly matching TRBD1 (5 bases). There are 15 residues in the CDR3. Germline V gene lookup returns CDR1 MNHNS and CDR2 SASEGT. The V gene lost 3 bases and the J gene lost 1 base, with 12 bases spanning the gap. The DNA of the CDR3 is TGTGCCAGCAGTGAGGAACGGGGACCGAACACTGAAGCTTTCTTT. Residues: CASSEERGPNTEAFF.

V gene TRBV20-1 combines with J gene TRBJ1-5; no reliable D call. This CDR3 spans 12 amino acids. Between the trimmed V and J ends, which lost 7 bases and 0 bases, there was a span of 7 bases. CDR1 and CDR2 from the germline V gene are DFQATT and SNEGSKA (reference sequence). The CDR3 loop reads CSVIDSNQPQHF. CDR3 coding DNA: TGCAGTGTTATAGATAGCAATCAGCCCCAGCATTTT.

This chain links TRBV6-6 with TRBJ2-2, with D hard to call. V was clipped by 5 bases and J by 3 bases, with 16 bases between them. CDR3 length: 16 residues. The germline CDR1 and CDR2 sequences are MNHNY and SVGAGI (reference sequence). The CDR3 here is CASSRTDDAHTGELFF. The CDR3 coding sequence is TGTGCCAGCAGTAGGACGGATGACGCGCACACCGGGGAGCTGTTTTTT.